These T cell receptor beta chains were read from a single sample in a study of CD8 T cells in Susac syndrome. One entry per CDR3 protein results from TCRdb running MiXCR on the immunoSEQ multiplex PCR reads. The sample has roughly 190,000 distinct CDR3 sequences, 90% to 95% seen once. The material sequenced was CD4+ T cells from PBMCs. All receptors come from a human donor in good health. Each CDR3 is given with its conserved first and last residue. Fields, in order: J gene, V gene, CDR3 protein.

J: TRBJ1-1
V: TRBV12-3/TRBV12-4
CDR3: CASSRGSAEAFF

J: TRBJ2-1
V: TRBV9
CDR3: CASSGGGSPYNEQFF

J: TRBJ2-5
V: TRBV9
CDR3: CASSVGGLETQYF

J: TRBJ2-3
V: TRBV29-1
CDR3: CSVEARGHYTQYF

J: TRBJ1-1
V: TRBV5-4
CDR3: CASSLGTTEAFF

J: TRBJ2-7
V: TRBV27
CDR3: CASSLREGSFYEQYF

J: TRBJ1-5
V: TRBV19
CDR3: CASRGRGMGNQPQHF

J: TRBJ1-1
V: TRBV29-1
CDR3: CSALWGTGPTEAFF

J: TRBJ2-1
V: TRBV6-6
CDR3: CASSYSDRPDEQFF

J: TRBJ2-1
V: TRBV20-1
CDR3: CSVKGGGPHDEQFF

J: TRBJ1-1
V: TRBV5-1
CDR3: CASSREAMNTEAFF

J: TRBJ2-5
V: TRBV4-3
CDR3: CASSQDARVEETQYF

J: TRBJ1-2
V: TRBV6-5
CDR3: CASSMTVNYGYTF

J: TRBJ1-2
V: TRBV19
CDR3: CASSALGSSNYGYTF

J: TRBJ2-1
V: TRBV20-1
CDR3: CSNLGRLAGAHEQFF

J: TRBJ2-5
V: TRBV7-3
CDR3: CASSSRAAVQETQYF

J: TRBJ1-1
V: TRBV7-2
CDR3: CASSLVGQMNTEAFF

J: TRBJ1-3
V: TRBV6-6
CDR3: CASSPGGNSGNTIYF

J: TRBJ2-5
V: TRBV20-1
CDR3: CSASRGGQGWETQYF

J: TRBJ2-1
V: TRBV29-1
CDR3: CSGGQGTANEQFF

J: TRBJ2-1
V: TRBV19
CDR3: CASSIMGEQFF

J: TRBJ1-3
V: TRBV9
CDR3: CASSGATGAGNTIYF

J: TRBJ2-1
V: TRBV7-9
CDR3: CASSLATGYNEQFF

J: TRBJ1-3
V: TRBV5-4
CDR3: CASSLDPGVGNTIYF

J: TRBJ1-5
V: TRBV24-1
CDR3: CATSDPTAPGQPQHF

J: TRBJ2-1
V: TRBV7-6
CDR3: CASSPTELVHNEQFF

J: TRBJ2-2
V: TRBV5-1
CDR3: CASSLRQDNTGELFF

J: TRBJ1-6
V: TRBV19
CDR3: CASSRQPASPLHF

J: TRBJ2-6
V: TRBV20-1
CDR3: CSATIDRGDSGANVLTF

J: TRBJ1-1
V: TRBV7-3
CDR3: CASSAQDSTEAFF

J: TRBJ2-2
V: TRBV15
CDR3: CATSSFGTGELFF

J: TRBJ1-1
V: TRBV12-3/TRBV12-4
CDR3: CASSLAAVGAFF

J: TRBJ1-1
V: TRBV19
CDR3: CASSMYRQVITEAFF

J: TRBJ1-1
V: TRBV14
CDR3: CASSQDWIYTEAFF

J: TRBJ1-4
V: TRBV4-2
CDR3: CASSQVSGTGTEKLFF

J: TRBJ2-5
V: TRBV2
CDR3: CASSLDRGAEETQYF

J: TRBJ1-1
V: TRBV19
CDR3: CASSSRTDTEAFF

J: TRBJ1-1
V: TRBV19
CDR3: CASSIPGPYTEAFF

J: TRBJ2-3
V: TRBV27
CDR3: CASSLWTGQGGDTQYF

J: TRBJ2-2
V: TRBV7-3
CDR3: CASSSGQGRTGELFF

J: TRBJ2-1
V: TRBV24-1
CDR3: CATSDVGQGIEQFF

J: TRBJ2-1
V: TRBV29-1
CDR3: CTVYSGNEQFF